This passage covers 5 T cell receptor beta chains from one sample sequenced in a study of T cells in Graves' hyperthyroidism and ophthalmopathy. Amplification of TCR beta CDR3 regions used RNA as the template. An initial round of RT-PCR targeting the TCR CDR3 relied on the HTBI primer set. MiXCR, run by TCRdb on the multiplex PCR reads, gives a single entry per CDR3 protein. The sample includes hundreds of thousands of distinct CDR3 sequences, about half of them seen just once. Input material: peripheral blood or thyroid tissue (not recorded which). These receptors all come from a woman between 18 and 30 years old with Graves' hyperthyroidism.

This chain uses TRBV10-3 with TRBJ1-1; 7 positions match TRBD1. Germline V lookup: CDR1 ENHRY, CDR2 SYGVKD. The V segment lost 6 bases and the J segment 4 bases; nucleotides outside the gene matches: 11. CDR3 size: 15 residues. The CDR3 region is CAISFFRGKGTEAFF. The CDR3 DNA reads as TGTGCCATCAGCTTTTTCAGGGGGAAGGGCACTGAAGCTTTCTTT.

This clonotype was counted many times. The chain combines TRBV29-1 with TRBJ1-1, with 7 positions matching TRBD1. Per germline, CDR1 SQVTM and CDR2 ANQGSEA. This CDR3 is built from 13 residues. Trimming cost V 4 bases and J 4 bases; bases outside gene matches: 6. The CDR3 region has the DNA TGCAGCGTTGGGAGGGACAGTGGCACTGAAGCTTTCTTT. This encodes CSVGRDSGTEAFF.

This chain's CDR3 is CASSPGQGGIPQHF. CDR3 nucleotide sequence: TGTGCCAGCAGCCCCGGACAGGGGGGTATACCCCAGCATTTT. This chain uses TRBV25-1 with TRBJ1-5, with 10 positions matching TRBD1. J was trimmed by 10 bases and V by 6 bases; bases with no gene match: 9. Per germline, CDR1 MGHDK and CDR2 SYGVNS. The CDR3 contains 14 residues.

The J gene is TRBJ2-7, the V gene TRBV25-1; D call uncertain. V lost 6 bases and J lost 4, with 7 bases in between. Per germline, CDR1 MGHDK and CDR2 SYGVNS. CDR3 size: 11 residues. CDR3 sequence: CASRLWYEQYF. The CDR3 DNA is TGTGCCAGCAGGCTATGGTACGAGCAGTACTTC.

This clonotype was counted a few times. The rearrangement uses TRBV20-1 and TRBJ2-7, with D perhaps matching TRBD1 or TRBD2 (5 bases each). V lost 8 bases to trimming and J lost 4 bases, with 18 bases between them. Germline CDR1 and CDR2: DFQATT and SNEGSKA (reference sequence). The CDR3 runs 13 residues. The CDR3 sequence: CSPLPGLQYEQYF. DNA of the CDR3: TGCAGTCCTTTACCGGGGCTTCAATACGAGCAGTACTTC.